The clone carrying this T cell receptor (beta chain) was found a few times. The antigen remains undetermined. Each TCR beta cDNA library carried unique molecular identifiers. Via MiXCR, TCRdb re-called the PCR reads, giving one row per CDR3 protein. Here the sample spans approximately 440,000 distinct CDR3 sequences, roughly 45% being singletons. The entry originates in a study of post-analysis software for immune sequencing data. Study-level findings and limits: Five or six TRBV segments (TRBV5-6, TRBV5-1 and TRBV20-1 among them) occurred more frequently in patients than in controls.

The length of the CDR3 is 17 residues. J was trimmed by 0 bases and V by 5 bases; bases with no gene match: 8. Germline V gene lookup returns CDR1 SEHNR and CDR2 FQNEAQ (reference sequence). The sequence derives from a girl aged 5 to 17 with multiple sclerosis. The material sequenced was blood. This rearrangement joins TRBV7-9 to TRBJ1-2; the match to TRBD1 covers 11 bases. This CDR3 reads CASSGTGGPGANYGYTF. The CDR3 DNA sequence: TGTGCCAGCAGCGGGACAGGGGGACCGGGGGCTAACTATGGCTACACCTTC. Variable domain in full (rest from reference TRBV7-9 and TRBJ1-2): DTGVSQNPRHKITKRGQNVTFRCDPISEHNRLYWYRQTLGQGPEFLTYFQNEAQLEKSRLLSDRFSAERPKGSFSTLEIQRTEQGDSAMYLCASSGTGGPGANYGYTFGSGTRLTVV.